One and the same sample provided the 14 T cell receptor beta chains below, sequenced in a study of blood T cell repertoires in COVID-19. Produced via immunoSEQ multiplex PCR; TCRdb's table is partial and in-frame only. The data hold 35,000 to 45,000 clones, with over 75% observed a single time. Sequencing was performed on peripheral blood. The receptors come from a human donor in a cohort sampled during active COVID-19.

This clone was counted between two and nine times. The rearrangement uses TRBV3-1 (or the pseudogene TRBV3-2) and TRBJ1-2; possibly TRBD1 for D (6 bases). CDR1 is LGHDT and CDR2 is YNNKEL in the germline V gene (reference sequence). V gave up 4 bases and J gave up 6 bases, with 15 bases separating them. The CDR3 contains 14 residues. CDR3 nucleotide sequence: TGTGCCAGCAGCCGCTTCGGGACAAGGGATGGCTACACCTTC. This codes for CASSRFGTRDGYTF.

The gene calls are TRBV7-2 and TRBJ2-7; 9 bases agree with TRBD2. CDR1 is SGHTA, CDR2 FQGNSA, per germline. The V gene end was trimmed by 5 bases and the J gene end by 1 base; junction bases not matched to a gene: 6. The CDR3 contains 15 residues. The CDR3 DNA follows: TGTGCCAGCAGCCCTGGACTAGCGACTTCCTACGAGCAGTACTTC. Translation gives CASSPGLATSYEQYF.

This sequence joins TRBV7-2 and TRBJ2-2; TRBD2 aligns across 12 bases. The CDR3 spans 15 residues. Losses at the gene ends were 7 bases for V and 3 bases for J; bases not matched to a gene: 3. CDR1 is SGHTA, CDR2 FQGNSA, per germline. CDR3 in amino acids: CASTLAGGDTGELFF. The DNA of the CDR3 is TGTGCCAGCACACTAGCGGGAGGCGACACCGGGGAGCTGTTTTTT.

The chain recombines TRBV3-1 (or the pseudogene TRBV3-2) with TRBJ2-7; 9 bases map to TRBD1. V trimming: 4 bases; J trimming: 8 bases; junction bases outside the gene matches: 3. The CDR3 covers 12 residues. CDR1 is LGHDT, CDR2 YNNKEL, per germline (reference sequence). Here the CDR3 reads CASSLQGAKQYF. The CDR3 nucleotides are TGTGCCAGCAGCCTACAGGGGGCGAAGCAGTACTTC.

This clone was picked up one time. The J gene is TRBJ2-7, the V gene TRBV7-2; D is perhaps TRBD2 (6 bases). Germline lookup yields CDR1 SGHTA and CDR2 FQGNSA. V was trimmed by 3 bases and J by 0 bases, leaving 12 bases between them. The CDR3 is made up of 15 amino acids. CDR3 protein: CASSLWGLNSYEQYF. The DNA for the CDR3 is TGTGCCAGCAGCTTGTGGGGACTGAACTCCTACGAGCAGTACTTC.

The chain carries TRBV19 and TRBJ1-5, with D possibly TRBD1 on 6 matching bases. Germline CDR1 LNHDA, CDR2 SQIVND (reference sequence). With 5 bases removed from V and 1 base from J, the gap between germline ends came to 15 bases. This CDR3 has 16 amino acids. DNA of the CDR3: TGTGCCAGTAGTCCAAGGACAGTTCAGAGCAATCAGCCCCAGCATTTT. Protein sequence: CASSPRTVQSNQPQHF.

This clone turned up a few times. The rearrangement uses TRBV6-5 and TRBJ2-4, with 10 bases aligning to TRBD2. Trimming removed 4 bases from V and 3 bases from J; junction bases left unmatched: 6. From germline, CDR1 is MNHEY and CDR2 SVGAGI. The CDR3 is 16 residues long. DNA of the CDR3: TGTGCCAGCAGTTCGGTAGCGGGAGGCGTCAAAAACATTCAGTACTTC. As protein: CASSSVAGGVKNIQYF.

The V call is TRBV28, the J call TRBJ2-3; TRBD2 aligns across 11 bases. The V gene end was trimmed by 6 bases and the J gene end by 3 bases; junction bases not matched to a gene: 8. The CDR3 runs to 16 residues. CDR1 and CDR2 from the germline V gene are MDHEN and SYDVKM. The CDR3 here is CASSRRLAGPTDTQYF. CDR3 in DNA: TGTGCCAGCAGCCGTAGACTAGCGGGGCCTACAGATACGCAGTATTTT.

The CDR3 DNA follows: TGTGCCAGCAGCTTACCCGGACTAGCGGGAGTCAATGAGCAGTTCTTC. Residues: CASSLPGLAGVNEQFF. The chain employs TRBV5-4 and TRBJ2-1; 13 positions match TRBD2. In germline, CDR1 is SGHNT, CDR2 YYREEE (reference sequence). The CDR3 contains 16 residues. Trimming cost V 2 bases and J 6 bases; bases outside gene matches: 5.

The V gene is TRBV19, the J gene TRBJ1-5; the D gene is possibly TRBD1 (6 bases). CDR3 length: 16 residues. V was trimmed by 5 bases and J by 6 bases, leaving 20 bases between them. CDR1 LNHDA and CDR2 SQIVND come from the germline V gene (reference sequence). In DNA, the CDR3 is TGTGCCAGTAGTCCCGGGACACAAGCATTCGGTCAGCCCCAGCATTTT. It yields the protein CASSPGTQAFGQPQHF.

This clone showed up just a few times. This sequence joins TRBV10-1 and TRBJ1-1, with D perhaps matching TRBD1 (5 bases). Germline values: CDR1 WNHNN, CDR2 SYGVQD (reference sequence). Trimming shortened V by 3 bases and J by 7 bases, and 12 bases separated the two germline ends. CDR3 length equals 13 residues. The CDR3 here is CASSDHQGGEAFF. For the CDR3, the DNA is TGCGCCAGCAGTGACCATCAGGGTGGTGAAGCTTTCTTT.

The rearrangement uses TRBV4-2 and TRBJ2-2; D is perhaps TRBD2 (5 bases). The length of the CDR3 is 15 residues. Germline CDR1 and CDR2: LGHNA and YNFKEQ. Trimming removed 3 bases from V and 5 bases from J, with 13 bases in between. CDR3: CASSHSETGTGELFF. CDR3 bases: TGTGCCAGCAGCCATTCCGAGACGGGAACCGGGGAGCTGTTTTTT.

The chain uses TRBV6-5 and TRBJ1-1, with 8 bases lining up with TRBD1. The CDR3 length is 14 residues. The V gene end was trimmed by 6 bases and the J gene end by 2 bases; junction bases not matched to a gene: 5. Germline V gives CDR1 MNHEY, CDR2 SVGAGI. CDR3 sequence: CASRIQGENTEAFF. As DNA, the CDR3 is TGTGCCAGCAGGATACAGGGGGAAAACACTGAAGCTTTCTTT.

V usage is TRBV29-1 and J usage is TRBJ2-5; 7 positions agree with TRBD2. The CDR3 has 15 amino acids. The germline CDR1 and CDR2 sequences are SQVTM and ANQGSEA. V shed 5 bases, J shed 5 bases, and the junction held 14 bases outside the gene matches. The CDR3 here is CSVLRAGVARETQYF. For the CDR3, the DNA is TGCAGCGTTCTCCGGGCGGGAGTCGCCCGGGAGACCCAGTACTTC.